A single sample gave rise to the 9 T cell receptor beta chains below, sequenced in a study of T cells in Graves' hyperthyroidism and ophthalmopathy. TCR beta CDR3 region amplification was performed from RNA transcripts. Primed by the HTBI set, a first-round RT-PCR was run on the TCR CDR3. MiXCR was run by TCRdb on the multiplex PCR reads, yielding one entry per CDR3 protein. In the table there are 550,000 to 650,000 distinct CDR3 sequences, 14% of which are singletons. The sequencing input was blood. The receptors here all came from a woman between 35 and 50 years old with Graves' hyperthyroidism.

This clonotype was observed at least ten times. The chain combines TRBV30 with TRBJ1-5; possible D gene TRBD1, 6 bases. This CDR3 spans 13 amino acids. From germline, CDR1 is GTSNPN and CDR2 SVGIG (reference sequence). V was pared by 4 bases and J by 4 bases, with 11 bases between. CDR3 nucleotide sequence: TGTGCCTGGACGAGGGGGGGGAATCAGCCCCAGCATTTT. Protein sequence: CAWTRGGNQPQHF.

The V and J genes are TRBV10-3 and TRBJ2-2; D is uncertain. V was clipped by 3 bases and J by 0 bases, with 8 bases between them. Germline V gives CDR1 ENHRY, CDR2 SYGVKD. The CDR3 is 15 residues long. The CDR3 is CAISDGYSNTGELFF. The CDR3 region has the DNA TGTGCCATCAGTGATGGATACTCGAACACCGGGGAGCTGTTTTTT.

The chain couples TRBV7-2 to TRBJ2-2; tentatively, D is TRBD2 (5 bases). V lost 3 bases to trimming and J lost 6 bases, with 11 bases between them. Germline values: CDR1 SGHTA, CDR2 FQGNSA. This CDR3 spans 14 amino acids. CDR3 sequence reads: CASSFRVEAGELFF. In DNA, the CDR3 is TGTGCCAGCAGCTTTCGGGTGGAGGCCGGGGAGCTGTTTTTT.

There are many counts of this clonotype. The chain is built from TRBV4-2 and TRBJ1-2, with D uncertain. V was shortened by 0 bases and J by 6 bases, with 11 bases between the two germline ends. Looked up from germline, CDR1 is LGHNA and CDR2 is YNFKEQ. The CDR3 sequence is 14 residues long. CDR3 nucleotides: TGTGCCAGCAGCCAAGATCTGGTTGGTGATGGCTACACCTTC. It specifies CASSQDLVGDGYTF.

Comments on this clonotype: This may stem from a read error, because a much larger clone lies one nucleotide away. The chain couples TRBV29-1 to TRBJ2-7; no definite D call. V was shortened by 5 bases and J by 1 base, with 15 bases between the two germline ends. The CDR3 is made up of 14 amino acids. Germline lookup yields CDR1 SQVTM and CDR2 ANQGSEA. In nucleotides, the CDR3 is TGCAGCGTTCGTACCCGGACGACATCCTACGAGCAGTACTTC. Its translation is CSVRTRTTSYEQYF.

This clonotype was recorded at least ten times. The V call is TRBV5-6, the J call TRBJ2-1; no definite D call. The germline V gene encodes CDR1 SGHDT and CDR2 YYEEEE. V lost 3 bases to trimming and J lost 5 bases, with 6 bases between them. The CDR3 covers 12 residues. CDR3 loop: CASSSINNEQFF. The CDR3 DNA sequence: TGTGCCAGCAGCTCAATAAACAATGAGCAGTTCTTC. Looking up the rest from reference TRBV5-6 and TRBJ2-1 gives the full variable domain: DAGVTQSPTHLIKTRGQQVTLRCSPKSGHDTVSWYQQALGQGPQFIFQYYEEEERQRGNFPDRFSGHQFPNYSSELNVNALLLGDSALYLCASSSINNEQFFGPGTRLTVL.

This clonotype was observed a few times. The CDR3 spells CASSGPGTREKLFF. The CDR3 DNA reads as TGTGCCAGCAGCGGTCCGGGAACGAGGGAAAAACTGTTTTTT. This chain connects TRBV7-9 to TRBJ1-4; no firm D call. V gave up 5 bases and J gave up 8 bases, with 15 bases separating them. The CDR3 contains 14 residues. Per the germline V gene, CDR1 is SEHNR and CDR2 is FQNEAQ (reference sequence). Using reference TRBV7-9 and TRBJ1-4 for the parts outside the CDR3, the full variable domain is DTGVSQNPRHKITKRGQNVTFRCDPISEHNRLYWYRQTLGQGPEFLTYFQNEAQLEKSRLLSDRFSAERPKGSFSTLEIQRTEQGDSAMYLCASSGPGTREKLFFGSGTQLSVL.

This clonotype occurred a few times. The genes are TRBV12-5 and TRBJ2-7; D gene ambiguous. V was shortened by 4 bases and J by 6 bases, with 7 bases between the two germline ends. The CDR3 spans 11 residues. Germline V gene sequence: CDR1 LGHNT, CDR2 FRNRAP. The CDR3 DNA sequence: TGTGCTAGTGGTTCATCTTCCGAGCAGTACTTC. This sequence encodes CASGSSSEQYF.

This clonotype was observed at least ten times. The rearrangement joins TRBV5-1 to TRBJ1-4, with no clear D. The germline gives CDR1 SGHRS, CDR2 YFSETQ. Trimming cost V 5 bases and J 1 base, with 15 bases left between them. The CDR3 length is 16 residues. CDR3 in DNA: TGCGCCAGCAGTCGGGTCGCCTACGGAACTAATGAAAAACTGTTTTTT. It translates to CASSRVAYGTNEKLFF. The whole variable domain, remainder taken from reference TRBV5-1 and TRBJ1-4, is KAGVTQTPRYLIKTRGQQVTLSCSPISGHRSVSWYQQTPGQGLQFLFEYFSETQRNKGNFPGRFSGRQFSNSRSEMNVSTLELGDSALYLCASSRVAYGTNEKLFFGSGTQLSVL.